This T cell receptor beta chain originates from a study of T cells in Graves' hyperthyroidism and ophthalmopathy. About the research overall: Once the initial diagnosis was made, peripheral blood was obtained before any treatment. Study-wide results and caveats: From stable hyperthyroidism, ophthalmopathy was set apart by a 13 V-J model.

This clonotype has at least ten counts. Its antigen is not known. Clinical symptoms, serum thyroxine, TRAb, thyroid ultrasound and orbital computed tomography informed diagnoses. This sample holds PBMCs from around 9.9 ml fresh peripheral blood. Germline V gene data show CDR1 as GTSNPN and CDR2 as SVGIG (reference sequence). Trimming removed 1 base from V and 4 bases from J; junction bases left unmatched: 6. The CDR3 consists of 17 residues. Amplified regions were TCR beta CDR3 sequences from RNA transcripts. With the HTBI primer set, the TCR CDR3 went through a first round of RT-PCR. TCRdb used MiXCR to reprocess the multiplex PCR reads, holding one entry per CDR3 protein. The sample holds around 600,000 distinct CDR3 sequences; about 14% are singletons and the top ten take approximately 12%.

The clonotype originates from a woman aged 50 to 60 with Graves' ophthalmopathy. Sequenced input: blood. The chain links TRBV30 to TRBJ2-2, with 13 nucleotides matching TRBD2. The CDR3 region is CAWSGPGLAGSTGELFF. CDR3 DNA sequence: TGTGCCTGGAGTGGGCCGGGACTAGCGGGATCCACCGGGGAGCTGTTTTTT.